The 20 T cell receptor beta chains below come from one sample, sequenced in a study of blood T cell repertoires in COVID-19. Produced via immunoSEQ multiplex PCR; TCRdb's table is partial and in-frame only. This table holds about 100,000 clones, approximately 90% found once. Source material: peripheral blood. The receptors come from a man aged 45-60 years with acute or convalescent COVID-19.

This chain connects TRBV27 to TRBJ2-7, with D possibly TRBD2 on 6 matching bases. The V end lost 6 bases, the J end lost 2 bases, and 11 bases lay between the germline ends. Per the germline V gene, CDR1 is MNHEY and CDR2 is SMNVEV (reference sequence). The CDR3 runs to 13 residues. The CDR3 DNA follows: TGTGCCAGCAGACACCGGGAGCCCTACGAGCAGTACTTC. Protein: CASRHREPYEQYF.

The sample holds one count of this clone. The rearrangement uses TRBV15 and TRBJ2-7; D is unresolved. This CDR3 has 15 amino acids. Looked up from germline, CDR1 is LNHNV and CDR2 is YYDKDF (reference sequence). Trimming took off 2 bases at V and 7 bases at J, with 18 bases between the two ends. CDR3 protein: CATSRQQTSPVEQYF. The CDR3 DNA is TGTGCCACCAGCAGACAACAGACGAGTCCGGTGGAGCAGTACTTC.

This clone was detected only once. V usage is TRBV20-1 and J usage is TRBJ2-3, with TRBD2 matching over 7 bases. The CDR3 loop spans 15 amino acids. Germline-derived CDR1 and CDR2 are DFQATT and SNEGSKA (reference sequence). Losses at the gene ends were 3 bases for V and 0 bases for J; bases not matched to a gene: 6. The CDR3 loop is CSASSLAGSTDTQYF. DNA for the CDR3: TGCAGTGCTAGTTCCTTAGCGGGTAGCACAGATACGCAGTATTTT.

The chain joins TRBV5-1 to TRBJ2-3; D gene uncertain. Trimming removed 0 bases at V and 1 base at J, with 9 bases between. The CDR3 is 15 residues long. Germline values: CDR1 SGHRS, CDR2 YFSETQ. CDR3: CASSLEVSGTDTQYF. For the CDR3, the DNA is TGCGCCAGCAGCTTGGAGGTGAGCGGCACAGATACGCAGTATTTT.

V usage is TRBV4-3 and J usage is TRBJ2-1; 16 bases agree with TRBD2. The CDR3 is 17 residues long. Germline loops: CDR1 LGHNA, CDR2 YSLEER. V shed 0 bases and J 8 bases; nucleotides not matched to a gene: 4. The CDR3: CASSQERGTSGGDEQFF. The DNA for the CDR3 is TGCGCCAGCAGCCAAGAAAGAGGGACTAGCGGGGGGGATGAGCAGTTCTTC.

The gene calls are TRBV5-1 and TRBJ1-5; D not resolved. The CDR3 totals 15 residues. V was clipped by 0 bases and J by 7 bases, with 14 bases between them. The germline V gene has CDR1 SGHRS and CDR2 YFSETQ. The CDR3 reads CASSLGSGLRQPQHF. CDR3 bases: TGCGCCAGCAGCTTGGGTTCTGGGCTTCGCCAGCCCCAGCATTTT.

This clone has a single count. The gene calls are TRBV20-1 and TRBJ1-2; TRBD1 agrees at 7 bases. V lost 3 bases to trimming and J lost 5 bases; unmatched junction nucleotides: 9. The CDR3 runs to 14 residues. Germline V lookup: CDR1 DFQATT, CDR2 SNEGSKA (reference sequence). In DNA, the CDR3 is TGCAGTGCTAGTCAGGGGGGCGCAATATATGGCTACACCTTC. Amino acids: CSASQGGAIYGYTF.

V is TRBV30 and J is TRBJ1-2; the D gene is possibly TRBD1 (5 bases). The V and J ends lost 2 bases and 8 bases respectively, with 12 bases between them. The germline CDR1 and CDR2 sequences are GTSNPN and SVGIG (reference sequence). This CDR3 has 12 amino acids. CDR3 region: CAWSIGGGGYTF. For the CDR3, the DNA is TGTGCCTGGAGTATTGGGGGGGGAGGCTACACCTTC.

The chain joins TRBV18 to TRBJ1-2; 7 positions agree with TRBD1. The length of the CDR3 is 12 residues. J gave up 6 bases and V 2 bases, and 0 bases lay outside the gene matches. Germline V gene data show CDR1 as KGHSH and CDR2 as LQKENI. The CDR3 sequence is CASSPGTDGYTF. The CDR3 DNA sequence: TGTGCCAGCTCACCAGGGACAGATGGCTACACCTTC.

The chain links TRBV7-6 to TRBJ2-1; D unresolved. This CDR3 spans 15 amino acids. The V end lost 0 bases, the J end lost 1 base, and 7 bases lay between the germline ends. Germline V gives CDR1 SGHVS, CDR2 FNYEAQ. CDR3 region: CASSLAVASYNEQFF. CDR3 DNA: TGTGCCAGCAGCTTAGCCGTAGCATCCTACAATGAGCAGTTCTTC.

The CDR3 region has the DNA TGTGCCAGTAGTATTAGAGCCCGGGAAAAACTGTTTTTT. Residues: CASSIRAREKLFF. This chain joins TRBV19 and TRBJ1-4; the D is unclear. The germline CDR1 and CDR2 sequences are LNHDA and SQIVND (reference sequence). Deletions cut 3 bases from V and 8 bases from J, with 10 bases between. This CDR3 contains 13 residues.

The CDR3 bases are TGTGCCAGTTGGTGGGGACTAGCGGGAGAGCTAGCCAAAAACATTCAGTACTTC. It is translated as CASWWGLAGELAKNIQYF. The chain has TRBV19 and TRBJ2-4, with 14 bases matching TRBD2. In germline, CDR1 is LNHDA, CDR2 SQIVND (reference sequence). V shed 8 bases and J 0 bases; nucleotides not matched to a gene: 9. CDR3 length: 18 residues.

The rearrangement uses TRBV6-2 or TRBV6-3 and TRBJ2-1; D not resolved. The CDR3 loop spans 11 amino acids. Trimming pared 4 bases from V and 6 bases from J, leaving 4 bases between. CDR1 and CDR2 (germline): MNHEY, SVGEGT. CDR3 protein: CASSFINEQFF. The CDR3 nucleotides read TGTGCCAGCAGTTTTATCAATGAGCAGTTCTTC.

The chain combines TRBV10-3 with TRBJ2-3, with 8 bases identical to TRBD2. From germline, CDR1 is ENHRY and CDR2 SYGVKD. The CDR3 extends over 14 amino acids. V lost 6 bases to trimming and J lost 4 bases; unmatched junction nucleotides: 6. The CDR3 sequence: CAIRSGRAADTQYF. DNA for the CDR3: TGTGCCATCAGGAGCGGGAGAGCGGCAGATACGCAGTATTTT.

The chain uses TRBV5-1 and TRBJ2-7; the match to TRBD1 covers 8 bases. The CDR3 consists of 15 residues. Trimming removed 4 bases from V and 0 bases from J; junction bases left unmatched: 6. Germline V gene lookup returns CDR1 SGHRS and CDR2 YFSETQ. The CDR3 spells CASSGRDRSSYEQYF. CDR3 coding DNA: TGCGCCAGCAGCGGCCGGGACAGGAGCTCCTACGAGCAGTACTTC.

The chain carries TRBV6-4 and TRBJ1-1; maybe TRBD1 (6 bases). Germline CDR1 is MRHNA and CDR2 is SNTAGT. The CDR3 extends over 14 amino acids. The V and J ends lost 2 bases and 3 bases respectively, with 10 bases between them. CDR3 residues: CASSDGGQDTEAFF. The CDR3 DNA reads as TGTGCCAGCAGTGACGGGGGCCAGGACACTGAAGCTTTCTTT.

V is TRBV19 and J is TRBJ2-7; tentative D call: TRBD2 (7 bases). Germline CDR1 and CDR2: LNHDA and SQIVND (reference sequence). The CDR3 runs 15 residues. V lost 5 bases and J 5 bases, leaving 19 bases between the germline ends. The CDR3 loop reads CASSHLTGGPNEQYF. In nucleotides, the CDR3 is TGTGCCAGTAGTCACCTTACGGGGGGCCCCAACGAGCAGTACTTC.

The rearrangement links TRBV21-1 to TRBJ1-1; the table's TRBD1 call for D was not verified on the DNA. TRBV21-1 constitutes a pseudogene. The CDR3 extends over 17 amino acids. CDR3 amino acids: CASSPEVRQFMNTEAFF. CDR3 coding DNA: TGTGCCAGCAGCCCCGAGGTGAGACAGTTCATGAACACTGAAGCTTTCTTT.

This chain joins TRBV19 and TRBJ2-2, with D maybe TRBD1 (5 bases). The CDR3 is made up of 15 amino acids. V lost 6 bases and J lost 6, with 17 bases in between. Germline-derived CDR1 and CDR2 are LNHDA and SQIVND (reference sequence). The CDR3 reads CASSPGPRWPGELFF. DNA of the CDR3: TGTGCCAGTAGCCCAGGGCCTCGCTGGCCCGGGGAGCTGTTTTTT.

This rearrangement joins TRBV2 to TRBJ1-5; a possible D gene is TRBD1 (6 bases). The V end lost 7 bases, the J end lost 5 bases, and 12 bases lay between the germline ends. The CDR3 loop spans 13 amino acids. Looked up from germline, CDR1 is SNHLY and CDR2 is FYNNEI. The CDR3, as DNA: TGTGCCAGCAACAGGGAAAGTTATCAGCCCCAGCATTTT. Its translation is CASNRESYQPQHF.